These T cell receptor beta chains were read from a single sample in a study of cytomegalovirus exposure and HLA in healthy donors. The assay was immunoSEQ multiplex PCR, and TCRdb's table has in-frame clones only and misses some. The table has 100,000 or so clones, 73% seen once. The sequencing sample was made of PBMCs. The origin of the receptors is a man in his forties in good health and CMV-seronegative. CDR3s include the opening cysteine and the closing phenylalanine or tryptophan. D genes are given only for firm matches. Rows give clone size only sometimes, using once, few, many, or a class for an expanded clone.

abundance,d_gene,j_gene,v_gene,CDR3aa,CDR3nt
-,-,TRBJ1-2,TRBV25-1,CASSEQNYGYTF,TGTGCCAGCAGTGAACAGAACTATGGCTACACCTTC
once,-,TRBJ2-3,TRBV30,CAWSNKGADTQYF,TGTGCCTGGAGCAACAAGGGGGCAGATACGCAGTATTTT
-,TRBD2,TRBJ2-1,TRBV5-1,CASSRDQRGGSYNEQFF,TGCGCCAGCAGCCGCGATCAGCGGGGGGGCTCCTACAATGAGCAGTTCTTC
-,TRBD2,TRBJ2-3,TRBV7-3,CASSFSAGGGTDTQYF,TGTGCCAGCAGCTTTTCAGCGGGGGGAGGGACAGATACGCAGTATTTT
few,-,TRBJ1-1,TRBV30,CAWSRGGSSEAFF,TGTGCCTGGAGTCGAGGGGGTTCGTCTGAAGCTTTCTTT
-,-,TRBJ2-3,TRBV9,CASSTAGFDTQYF,TGTGCCAGCAGCACGGCGGGGTTTGATACGCAGTATTTT
-,-,TRBJ2-5,TRBV9,CASSVVAASGETQYF,TGTGCCAGCAGCGTAGTAGCTGCCAGTGGAGAGACCCAGTACTTC
-,-,TRBJ2-2,TRBV7-9,CASSLQSTGELFF,TGTGCCAGCAGCTTACAGTCCACCGGGGAGCTGTTTTTT
once,-,TRBJ1-2,TRBV7-8,CASSDQGYGYTF,TGTGCCAGCAGCGATCAGGGGTATGGCTACACCTTC
-,-,TRBJ2-7,TRBV2,CASSKGGLEQYF,TGTGCCAGCAGTAAGGGGGGGCTCGAGCAGTACTTC
-,-,TRBJ2-5,TRBV13,CASSLSGLETQYF,TGTGCCAGCAGCTTATCGGGATTGGAGACCCAGTACTTC
-,-,TRBJ1-4,TRBV7-9,CASSPRQTGGKLFF,TGTGCCAGCAGCCCTAGGCAGACAGGCGGAAAACTGTTTTTT
few,TRBD1,TRBJ2-1,TRBV11-2,CASSFVEGGAGNEQFF,TGTGCCAGCAGCTTTGTTGAAGGGGGCGCCGGGAATGAGCAGTTCTTC
-,-,TRBJ2-6,TRBV21-1,CASSDRDRGTGANVLTF,TGTGCCAGCAGCGACCGGGACAGGGGTACTGGGGCCAACGTCCTGACTTTC
-,TRBD2,TRBJ2-1,TRBV5-1,CASSAGTSGLSYNEQFF,TGCGCCAGCAGCGCCGGGACTAGCGGGTTATCCTACAATGAGCAGTTCTTC
-,-,TRBJ2-7,TRBV13,CASSGFLAHTSPYEQYF,TGTGCCAGCAGCGGGTTTCTAGCGCACACATCCCCCTACGAGCAGTACTTC
-,TRBD1,TRBJ1-5,TRBV7-9,CASSHSGQGGNQPQHF,TGTGCCAGCAGCCACTCGGGACAGGGCGGCAATCAGCCCCAGCATTTT
-,TRBD1,TRBJ2-7,TRBV5-6,CASSPGQGWLYEQYF,TGTGCCAGCAGCCCGGGACAGGGATGGCTCTACGAGCAGTACTTC
-,-,TRBJ1-2,TRBV4-3,CASSPAVDSGYTF,TGCGCCAGCAGCCCGGCGGTCGATAGTGGCTACACCTTC
few,-,TRBJ1-6,TRBV2,CASSAQGNLLSSPLHF,TGTGCCAGCAGTGCCCAGGGAAATCTTTTATCGTCGCCCCTCCACTTT
-,TRBD1,TRBJ1-6,TRBV25-1,CASSSAGGGSPLHF,TGTGCCAGCTCATCCGCTGGAGGGGGCTCACCCCTCCACTTT
-,TRBD2,TRBJ2-1,TRBV6-5,CASSYQGLAGFNEQFF,TGTGCCAGCAGTTACCAAGGACTAGCGGGGTTCAATGAGCAGTTCTTC
once,-,TRBJ2-5,TRBV5-1,CASSLVGGAETQYF,TGCGCCAGCAGCTTGGTTGGGGGGGCGGAGACCCAGTACTTC
-,-,TRBJ2-2,TRBV5-6,CASSRAGLDTGELFF,TGTGCCAGCAGCCGTGCGGGGCTTGACACCGGGGAGCTGTTTTTT
-,-,TRBJ2-7,TRBV2,CASVEAEYEQYF,TGTGCCAGCGTCGAGGCGGAGTACGAGCAGTACTTC
once,-,TRBJ1-6,TRBV7-9,CASSLRGGASSYNSPLHF,TGTGCCAGCAGCTTAAGAGGCGGGGCGAGCTCCTATAATTCACCCCTCCACTTT
-,-,TRBJ1-1,TRBV7-3,CASSSGLGSTEAFF,TGTGCCAGCAGCTCGGGACTAGGATCCACTGAAGCTTTCTTT
-,-,TRBJ2-7,TRBV5-3,CARSLFHSYEQYF,TGTGCCAGAAGCTTGTTCCACTCCTACGAGCAGTACTTC
-,TRBD1,TRBJ2-5,TRBV7-9,CASSLGQVRETQYF,TGTGCCAGCAGCCTAGGACAGGTCCGAGAGACCCAGTACTTC
few,-,TRBJ2-1,TRBV5-1,CASSLGGQAVYNEQFF,TGCGCCAGCAGCTTGGGGGGGCAGGCGGTGTACAATGAGCAGTTCTTC
few,TRBD1,TRBJ2-1,TRBV12-5,CASALLGQYTNEQFF,TGTGCTAGTGCACTGCTGGGACAGTACACCAATGAGCAGTTCTTC
-,-,TRBJ1-1,TRBV5-1,CASSFQGQITEAFF,TGCGCCAGCAGCTTCCAGGGCCAGATTACTGAAGCTTTCTTT
-,-,TRBJ1-2,TRBV7-9,CASSFAGQDGYTF,TGTGCCAGCAGCTTCGCAGGGCAGGATGGCTACACCTTC
-,-,TRBJ1-3,TRBV5-1,CASSGSQGTDTIYF,TGCGCCAGCAGCGGATCGCAGGGGACGGACACCATATATTTT
-,-,TRBJ1-5,TRBV18,CASSPGLSNQPQHF,TGTGCCAGCTCACCGGGGCTTAGCAATCAGCCCCAGCATTTT
-,TRBD1,TRBJ2-2,TRBV5-4,CASSYGSWTGAAGELFF,TGTGCCAGCAGCTATGGGAGCTGGACAGGGGCGGCCGGGGAGCTGTTTTTT
few,-,TRBJ1-1,TRBV5-1,CASSWIDRTTEAFF,TGCGCCAGCAGCTGGATTGACAGGACCACTGAAGCTTTCTTT
-,-,TRBJ2-3,TRBV6-4,CASSDSGGATQYF,TGTGCCAGCAGTGACTCGGGGGGTGCTACGCAGTATTTT
-,-,TRBJ1-4,TRBV30,CAWSGLREKLFF,TGTGCCTGGAGTGGACTAAGGGAAAAACTGTTTTTT
-,-,TRBJ1-1,TRBV4-2,CASSHLDRNTEAFF,TGTGCCAGCAGCCACCTCGACAGAAACACTGAAGCTTTCTTT
once,-,TRBJ1-2,TRBV5-1,CASSLSRGRGGYTF,TGCGCCAGCAGCTTGAGCAGGGGAAGGGGCGGCTACACCTTC
-,TRBD2,TRBJ2-3,TRBV9,CASSVDGRLAASTDTQYF,TGTGCCAGCAGCGTAGACGGCCGACTAGCGGCCAGCACAGATACGCAGTATTTT
-,TRBD1,TRBJ2-6,TRBV19,CASSPPDRAGANVLTF,TGTGCCAGTAGTCCCCCTGACAGGGCTGGGGCCAACGTCCTGACTTTC
-,TRBD1,TRBJ1-2,TRBV28,CASSLPGQGNYGYTF,TGTGCCAGCAGCCTTCCGGGACAGGGTAACTATGGCTACACCTTC
few,TRBD2,TRBJ2-5,TRBV13,CASSPTERGGGETQYF,TGTGCCAGCAGCCCCACTGAGCGGGGGGGCGGAGAGACCCAGTACTTC
-,TRBD1,TRBJ1-1,TRBV5-4,CASSFTGAEAFF,TGTGCCAGCAGCTTTACAGGGGCTGAAGCTTTCTTT
-,TRBD1,TRBJ2-7,TRBV10-2,CASKQGASYEQYF,TGCGCCAGCAAGCAGGGGGCGTCCTACGAGCAGTACTTC
-,TRBD1,TRBJ1-6,TRBV4-3,CASSQVLGQGIRNSPLHF,TGCGCCAGCAGCCAAGTCTTAGGACAGGGGATTAGGAATTCACCCCTCCACTTT
-,-,TRBJ2-3,TRBV5-6,CASSLWAADTQYF,TGTGCCAGCAGCTTGTGGGCCGCAGATACGCAGTATTTT
once,TRBD1,TRBJ2-3,TRBV30,CAWYGPGGSTDTQYF,TGTGCCTGGTACGGCCCAGGGGGAAGCACAGATACGCAGTATTTT
-,-,TRBJ1-4,TRBV5-1,CASSPGQTGPSEKLFF,TGCGCCAGCAGCCCAGGACAGACAGGCCCCAGCGAAAAACTGTTTTTT
-,-,TRBJ2-7,TRBV30,CAWSGRGIDEQYF,TGTGCCTGGAGTGGTCGAGGGATTGACGAGCAGTACTTC
-,-,TRBJ2-7,TRBV18,CASSLTRGGESEQYF,TGTGCCAGCTCACTAACGAGGGGGGGCGAGAGCGAGCAGTACTTC
-,-,TRBJ2-2,TRBV7-2,CASSNQQVTNTGELFF,TGTGCCAGCAGCAACCAACAGGTTACCAACACCGGGGAGCTGTTTTTT
-,TRBD1,TRBJ2-3,TRBV7-8,CASTPTGAPGTDTQYF,TGTGCCAGCACCCCCACAGGGGCACCGGGCACAGATACGCAGTATTTT
-,-,TRBJ2-1,TRBV5-1,CASSLALQGTYNEQFF,TGCGCCAGCAGCTTGGCGTTACAGGGCACCTACAATGAGCAGTTCTTC
-,-,TRBJ1-6,TRBV7-9,CASSSGYLNSPLHF,TGTGCCAGCAGCTCGGGATACTTGAATTCACCCCTCCACTTT